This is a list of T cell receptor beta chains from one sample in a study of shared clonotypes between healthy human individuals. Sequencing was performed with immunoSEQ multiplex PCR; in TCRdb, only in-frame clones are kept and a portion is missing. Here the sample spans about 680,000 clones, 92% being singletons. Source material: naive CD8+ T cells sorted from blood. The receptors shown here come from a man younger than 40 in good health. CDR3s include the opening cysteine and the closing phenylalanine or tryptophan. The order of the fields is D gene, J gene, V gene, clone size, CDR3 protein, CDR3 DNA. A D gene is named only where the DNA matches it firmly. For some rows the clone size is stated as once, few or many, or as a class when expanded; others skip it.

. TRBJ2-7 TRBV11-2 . CASSLAGPFYEQYF TGTGCCAGCAGCTTAGCGGGACCCTTCTACGAGCAGTACTTC
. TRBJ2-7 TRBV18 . CAGSPSAAPYEQYF TGTGCCGGCTCACCATCCGCAGCCCCCTACGAGCAGTACTTC
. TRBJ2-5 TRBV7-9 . CASSLDVTSRETQYF TGTGCCAGCAGCTTAGATGTAACTTCCCGGGAGACCCAGTACTTC
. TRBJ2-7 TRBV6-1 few CASSEAQGGSYEQYF TGTGCCAGCAGTGAAGCGCAAGGCGGATCCTACGAGCAGTACTTC
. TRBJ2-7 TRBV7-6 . CASSLKVDRSYEQYF TGTGCCAGCAGCCTCAAAGTAGACAGAAGCTACGAGCAGTACTTC
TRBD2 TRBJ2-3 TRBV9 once CASSVGGAGVNTQYF TGTGCCAGCAGCGTAGGGGGAGCGGGGGTAAATACGCAGTATTTT
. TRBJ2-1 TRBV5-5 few CASSLWEVEQFF TGTGCCAGCAGCTTGTGGGAGGTTGAGCAGTTCTTC
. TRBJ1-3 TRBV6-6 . CASRPTRGNTIYF TGTGCCAGCAGACCCACCCGGGGAAACACCATATATTTT
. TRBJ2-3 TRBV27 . CASSLGLPDTQYF TGTGCCAGCAGTTTAGGACTTCCAGATACGCAGTATTTT
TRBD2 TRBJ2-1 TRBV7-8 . CASSLGVPGLETSYEQFF TGTGCCAGCAGCTTAGGGGTACCGGGACTAGAGACTTCCTATGAGCAGTTCTTC
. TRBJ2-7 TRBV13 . CASSADSSYEQYF TGTGCCAGCAGCGCCGACAGCTCCTACGAGCAGTACTTC
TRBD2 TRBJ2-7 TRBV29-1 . CSARLAGFYEQYF TGCAGCGCGAGACTAGCGGGCTTTTACGAGCAGTACTTC
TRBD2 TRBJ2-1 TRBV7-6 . CASSPRAGGNEQFF TGTGCCAGCAGCCCCCGGGCGGGAGGAAATGAGCAGTTCTTC
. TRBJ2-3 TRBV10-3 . CAISESGIHHTDTQYF TGTGCCATCAGTGAGTCCGGGATACACCACACAGATACGCAGTATTTT
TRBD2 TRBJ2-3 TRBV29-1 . CSVEDGTSGLTDTQYF TGCAGCGTTGAAGACGGGACTAGCGGTCTCACAGATACGCAGTATTTT
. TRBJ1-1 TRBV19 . CASSHGVYTEAFF TGTGCCAGTAGTCACGGGGTCTACACTGAAGCTTTCTTT
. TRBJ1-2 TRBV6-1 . CASSEGWNYGYTF TGTGCCAGCAGTGAAGGATGGAACTATGGCTACACCTTC
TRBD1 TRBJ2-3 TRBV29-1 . CSVVMGQGRRFTQYF TGCAGCGTTGTGATGGGACAGGGGCGAAGGTTTACGCAGTATTTT
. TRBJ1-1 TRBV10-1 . CASSDKGSTEAFF TGCGCCAGCAGTGACAAGGGGAGCACTGAAGCTTTCTTT
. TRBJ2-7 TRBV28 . CASSLGNEQYF TGTGCCAGCAGTTTGGGTAACGAGCAGTACTTC
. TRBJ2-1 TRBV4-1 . CASSQERATEQFF TGCGCCAGCAGCCAAGAGAGGGCGACTGAGCAGTTCTTC
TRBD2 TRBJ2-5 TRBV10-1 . CASSESRTSGETQYF TGCGCCAGCAGTGAGTCGCGGACTAGCGGGGAGACCCAGTACTTC
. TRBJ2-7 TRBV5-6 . CASSSSGFGTYYEQYF TGTGCCAGCAGCTCCAGTGGGTTTGGGACTTACTACGAGCAGTACTTC
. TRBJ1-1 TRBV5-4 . CASSLPPMNTEAFF TGTGCCAGCAGCTTACCCCCTATGAACACTGAAGCTTTCTTT
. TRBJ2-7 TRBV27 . CASSLRAASYEQYF TGTGCCAGCAGTTTACGAGCGGCGAGCTACGAGCAGTACTTC
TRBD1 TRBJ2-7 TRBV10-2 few CASSGGVYEQYF TGCGCCAGCTCAGGGGGTGTCTACGAGCAGTACTTC
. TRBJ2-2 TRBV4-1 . CASSPGLNTGELFF TGCGCCAGCAGCCCGGGGTTGAACACCGGGGAGCTGTTTTTT
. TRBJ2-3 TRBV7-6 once CASSFYGNKNTQYF TGTGCCAGCAGCTTTTACGGGAATAAAAATACGCAGTATTTT
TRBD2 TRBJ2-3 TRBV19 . CATSSGSSDTQYF TGTGCCACCTCTAGCGGGAGTTCAGATACGCAGTATTTT
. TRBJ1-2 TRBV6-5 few CASTRPGSYGYTF TGTGCCAGCACGCGCCCAGGGTCTTATGGCTACACCTTC
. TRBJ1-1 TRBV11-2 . CASSLYTGRNTEAFF TGTGCCAGCAGCTTATACACAGGCAGGAACACTGAAGCTTTCTTT
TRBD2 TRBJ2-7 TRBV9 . CASSASGTSGYEQYF TGTGCCAGCAGCGCCTCCGGGACTAGCGGCTACGAGCAGTACTTC
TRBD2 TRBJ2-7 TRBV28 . CASRDRLAGTYEQYF TGTGCCAGCAGGGACCGACTAGCGGGGACCTACGAGCAGTACTTC
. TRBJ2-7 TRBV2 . CASSDRSYEQYF TGTGCCAGCAGTGACCGGAGTTACGAGCAGTACTTC
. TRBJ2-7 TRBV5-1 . CASSVWDFGGVNEQYF TGCGCCAGCAGCGTTTGGGATTTCGGCGGGGTGAACGAGCAGTACTTC
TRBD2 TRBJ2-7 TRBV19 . CASSFGTSGSGGYEQYF TGTGCCAGTAGTTTTGGGACTAGCGGGAGTGGCGGCTACGAGCAGTACTTC
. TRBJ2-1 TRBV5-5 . CASSLEDVPSSYNEQFF TGTGCCAGCAGCTTGGAGGACGTCCCGAGCTCCTACAATGAGCAGTTCTTC
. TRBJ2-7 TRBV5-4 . CASSLGTKNSYEQYF TGTGCCAGCAGCTTGGGGACCAAGAACTCCTACGAGCAGTACTTC
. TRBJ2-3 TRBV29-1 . CSVELWEAKSTDTQYF TGCAGCGTTGAGTTGTGGGAGGCCAAAAGCACAGATACGCAGTATTTT
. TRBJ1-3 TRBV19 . CASSIGRTAGNTIYF TGTGCCAGTAGTATCGGTAGGACCGCCGGAAACACCATATATTTT
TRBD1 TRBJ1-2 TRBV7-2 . CASRSGTGGGGYTF TGTGCCAGCCGTTCCGGGACAGGGGGAGGCGGCTACACCTTC
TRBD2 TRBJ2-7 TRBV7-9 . CASSMTLAGAHEQYF TGTGCCAGCAGTATGACTCTAGCGGGAGCCCACGAGCAGTACTTC
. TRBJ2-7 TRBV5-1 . CASSEGSSLGSTYEQYF TGCGCCAGCAGCGAGGGTAGTAGCTTAGGCTCCACCTACGAGCAGTACTTC
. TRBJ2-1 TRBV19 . CASSILTSNNEQFF TGTGCCAGTAGTATTCTCACTAGCAACAATGAGCAGTTCTTC
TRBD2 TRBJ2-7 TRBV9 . CASSLGSGSYEQYF TGTGCCAGCAGCCTAGGGAGCGGGAGTTACGAGCAGTACTTC
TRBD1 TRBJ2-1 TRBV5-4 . CASSDWTGGNEQFF TGTGCCAGCAGCGACTGGACAGGCGGCAATGAGCAGTTCTTC
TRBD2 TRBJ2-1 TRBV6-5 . CASSFATSGSYNEQFF TGTGCCAGCAGTTTCGCGACTAGCGGGAGTTACAATGAGCAGTTCTTC
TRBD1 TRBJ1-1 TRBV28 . CASSFRLTGTEAFF TGTGCCAGCAGTTTTCGCTTGACAGGGACTGAAGCTTTCTTT
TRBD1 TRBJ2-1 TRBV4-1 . CASSPKVPGQGDEQFF TGCGCCAGCAGCCCAAAAGTCCCGGGACAGGGTGATGAGCAGTTCTTC
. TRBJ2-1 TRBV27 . CASSIFGGEGYNEQFF TGTGCCAGCAGTATATTCGGGGGAGAAGGGTACAATGAGCAGTTCTTC
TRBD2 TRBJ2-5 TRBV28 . CASSLMASGPKETQYF TGTGCCAGCAGTTTAATGGCTAGCGGGCCTAAAGAGACCCAGTACTTC
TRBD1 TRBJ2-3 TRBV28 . CASSLGDRSVHTQYF TGTGCCAGCAGTTTGGGGGACAGGAGCGTCCATACGCAGTATTTT
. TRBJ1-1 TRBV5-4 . CASSLASATRLEAFF TGTGCCAGCAGCTTGGCCTCGGCCACCCGCCTTGAAGCTTTCTTT